This T cell receptor beta chain stems from a study of Graves' ophthalmopathy and Graves' hyperthyroidism. There are many counts of this clonotype. This CDR3 contains 16 residues. The ends were cut back, 1 base at V and 4 bases at J, with 14 bases in the middle. A volume of 10 ml of fresh peripheral blood supplied the PBMCs. From RNA, the CDR3 regions of TCR beta chains were amplified and sequenced. First-round RT-PCR employed HTBI primers, with a second-round multiplex PCR after it. In TCRdb, the multiplex PCR reads were re-called with MiXCR into one record per CDR3 protein. The sample includes hundreds of thousands of distinct CDR3 sequences, around 20% of them seen just once.

The V and J genes are TRBV12-3 or TRBV12-4 and TRBJ1-5, with D tentatively TRBD1 (5 bases). Sequencing was done on a sample of peripheral blood. The receptor was isolated from a woman between 18 and 29 years old with stable Graves' hyperthyroidism. In DNA, the CDR3 is TGTGCCAGCAGTTTAGGTAGCAGGGTCCTTAATCAGCCCCAGCATTTT. This encodes CASSLGSRVLNQPQHF.